This TCR beta chain was obtained from a study of T cells in Graves' hyperthyroidism and ophthalmopathy. As for the study in general: Peripheral blood was taken when the disease was first diagnosed, before any treatment began.

Ophthalmopathy patients all had a Clinical Activity Score of at least 3, a NOSPECS grade of at least 4 and disease under 3 months old. Germline values: CDR1 SQVTM, CDR2 ANQGSEA. V gave up 2 bases and J gave up 0 bases, with 8 bases separating them. The CDR3 has 14 amino acids. Findings and caveats of the study: Onset of ophthalmopathy came a median 6.5 months after the model predicted it. Through a model of 13 V-J features, ophthalmopathy was separated from stable hyperthyroidism.

With regard to this clonotype: As yet, its antigen is unknown.

TCR beta CDR3 sequences were amplified from RNA transcripts. The TCR CDR3 was amplified in a first-round RT-PCR using the HTBI primer set. MiXCR, run by TCRdb on the multiplex PCR reads, gives a single entry per CDR3 protein. The data contain about 500,000 distinct CDR3 sequences, 15% to 20% of them singletons. Sequenced: blood. The chain uses TRBV29-1 and TRBJ2-1; no firm D call. The sequence was obtained from a woman in her twenties or thirties with Graves' ophthalmopathy. CDR3 sequence: CSVENLSSYNEQFF. The DNA of the CDR3 is TGCAGCGTTGAAAACTTAAGCTCCTACAATGAGCAGTTCTTC.